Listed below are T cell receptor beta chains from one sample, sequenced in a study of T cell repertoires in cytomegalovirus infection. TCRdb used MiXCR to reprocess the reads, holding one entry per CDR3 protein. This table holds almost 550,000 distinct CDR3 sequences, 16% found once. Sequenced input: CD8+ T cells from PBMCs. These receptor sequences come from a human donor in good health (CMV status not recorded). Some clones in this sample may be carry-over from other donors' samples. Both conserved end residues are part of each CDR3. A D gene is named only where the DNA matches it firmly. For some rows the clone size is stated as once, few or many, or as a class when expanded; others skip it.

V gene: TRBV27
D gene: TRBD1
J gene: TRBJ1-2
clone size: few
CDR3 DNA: TGTGCCAGCAGTTTAAGTGGACAGGGGCCCTATGGCTACACCTTC
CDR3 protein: CASSLSGQGPYGYTF

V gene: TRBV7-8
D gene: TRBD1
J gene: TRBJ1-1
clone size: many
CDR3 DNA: TGTGCCAGCAGCTTAAAAAGGACAGGGATCACTGAAGCTTTCTTT
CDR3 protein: CASSLKRTGITEAFF

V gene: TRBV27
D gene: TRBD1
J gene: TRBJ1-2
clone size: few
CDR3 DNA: TGTGCCAGCAGTTCGCCCCGGGACAGGGGATCGGGTGGCTACACCTTC
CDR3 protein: CASSSPRDRGSGGYTF

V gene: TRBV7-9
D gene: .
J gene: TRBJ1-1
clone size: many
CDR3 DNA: TGTGCCAGCAGCTCGACTCTGAACCCTGAAGCTTTCTTT
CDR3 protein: CASSSTLNPEAFF

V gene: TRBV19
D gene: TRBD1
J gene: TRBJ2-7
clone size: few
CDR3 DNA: TGTGCCAGTAGTGGCACGACAGGGGTGGCCTACGAGCAGTACTTC
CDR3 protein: CASSGTTGVAYEQYF

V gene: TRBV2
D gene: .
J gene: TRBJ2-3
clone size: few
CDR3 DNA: TGTGCCAGCAACAGGCAGCTCACAGATACGCAGTATTTT
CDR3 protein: CASNRQLTDTQYF

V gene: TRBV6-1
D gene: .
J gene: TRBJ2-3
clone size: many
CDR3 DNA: TGTGCCAGCAGTGTGGGCGAACGGGGCACAGATACGCAGTATTTT
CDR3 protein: CASSVGERGTDTQYF

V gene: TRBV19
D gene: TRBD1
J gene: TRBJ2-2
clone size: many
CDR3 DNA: TGTGCCAGTACCCCTTCGGGACAGGGGGCCGTAAGCACCGGGGAGCTGTTTTTT
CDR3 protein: CASTPSGQGAVSTGELFF

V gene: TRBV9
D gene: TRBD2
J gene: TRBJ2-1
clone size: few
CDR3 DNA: TGTGCCAGCAGCGGCGGGAGGTTCAATGAGCAGTTCTTC
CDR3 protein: CASSGGRFNEQFF

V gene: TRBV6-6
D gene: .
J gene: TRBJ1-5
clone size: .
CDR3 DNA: TGTGCCAGCAGCATCGGGACGATAAAAAATCATCCCCAGCATTTT
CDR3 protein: CASSIGTIKNHPQHF

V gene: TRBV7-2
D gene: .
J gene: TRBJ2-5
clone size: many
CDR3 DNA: TGTGCCAGCAGCTTAGGTGACAGTGAGACCCAGTACTTC
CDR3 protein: CASSLGDSETQYF

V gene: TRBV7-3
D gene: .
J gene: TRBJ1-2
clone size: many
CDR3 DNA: TGTGCCAGCAGCTTAACGAAGGGGCAGGGAGTCGATGGCTACACCTTC
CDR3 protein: CASSLTKGQGVDGYTF

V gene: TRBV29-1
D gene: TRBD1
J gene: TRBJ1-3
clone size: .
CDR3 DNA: TGCAGCGTTTTAGGGACAGGGGGCGCGAATGGAAACACCATATATTTT
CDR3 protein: CSVLGTGGANGNTIYF

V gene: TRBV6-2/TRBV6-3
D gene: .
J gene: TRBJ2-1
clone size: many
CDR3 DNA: TGTGCCAGCAGTTACTCGGGCTATGAGCAGTTCTTC
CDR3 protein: CASSYSGYEQFF

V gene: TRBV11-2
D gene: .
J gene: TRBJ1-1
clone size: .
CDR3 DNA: TGTGCCAGCAGCTTAAAGAGGGGTTTAGTCACTGAAGCTTTCTTT
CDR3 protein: CASSLKRGLVTEAFF

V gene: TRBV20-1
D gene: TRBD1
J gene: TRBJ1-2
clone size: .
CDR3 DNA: TGCAGTGCTGGGGACAGGATAAACTATGGCTACACCTTC
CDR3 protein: CSAGDRINYGYTF

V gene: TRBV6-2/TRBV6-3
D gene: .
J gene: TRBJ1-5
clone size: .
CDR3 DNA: TGTGCCGGGGCCAAGGGTGTCAATCAGCCCCAGCATTTT
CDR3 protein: CAGAKGVNQPQHF

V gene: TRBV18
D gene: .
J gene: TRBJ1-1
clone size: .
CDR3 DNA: TGTGCCAGCTCACCCGATTTATGGGATACTGAAGCTTTCTTT
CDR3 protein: CASSPDLWDTEAFF

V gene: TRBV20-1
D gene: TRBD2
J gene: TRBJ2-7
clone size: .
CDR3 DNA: TGCAGTGCGCGGACTAGCGGGAGCCGCTCTTTCTCCTACGAGCAGTACTTC
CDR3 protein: CSARTSGSRSFSYEQYF

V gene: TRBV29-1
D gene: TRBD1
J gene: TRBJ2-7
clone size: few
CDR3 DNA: TGCAGCGCTGGGACAGGGTCCCACGAGCAGTACTTC
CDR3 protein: CSAGTGSHEQYF

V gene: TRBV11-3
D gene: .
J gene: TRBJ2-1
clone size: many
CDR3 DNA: TGTGCCAGCAACCATGGGGCAGGGGAGCAGTTCTTC
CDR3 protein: CASNHGAGEQFF